The 29 T cell receptor beta chains in this list originate from one sample, sequenced in a study of shared T cell receptors in the human thymus (dated by TCRdb to 2020 to 2023). Library preparation was by the immunoSEQ multiplex PCR assay. Not all clones reach the TCRdb copy of this immuneACCESS table, which keeps in-frame sequences only. Checked studies attribute under half of the gap to unresolved V genes and leave the rest unexplained. Within this sample are 720,000 or so clones, with approximately 85% of them counted one time only. The ten largest account for approximately 0.01% of the sample. The sample was also reused in another study, on human thymus T cells.

The sequenced material came from thymocytes. These receptors all stem from a girl under three years old with a congenital heart defect. Donor details come from another sample of the same person, matched by shared clones.

J is TRBJ2-7 and V is TRBV15; 8 bases align to TRBD1. The ends lost 1 base at V and 4 bases at J; junction bases unmatched: 9. From germline, CDR1 is LNHNV and CDR2 YYDKDF (reference sequence). The CDR3 extends over 16 amino acids. CDR3 nucleotides: TGTGCCACCAGCAGAGGAATCCGGACAGGGAGATACGAGCAGTACTTC. Translation gives CATSRGIRTGRYEQYF.

This chain connects TRBV28 to TRBJ1-3; D may be TRBD1 (5 bases). From germline, CDR1 is MDHEN and CDR2 SYDVKM. V dropped 4 bases and J dropped 0 bases, with 19 bases sitting between them. This CDR3 spans 18 amino acids. The CDR3 protein is CASSSPGRAAYSGNTIYF. The CDR3 coding sequence is TGTGCCAGCAGTTCCCCCGGCAGGGCTGCCTACTCTGGAAACACCATATATTTT.

A few counts support this clone. CDR3 in DNA: TGTGCCAGTAGTATCGGGGAGGCGCTAAAATATAGCAATCAGCCCCAGCATTTT. Its protein product is CASSIGEALKYSNQPQHF. The chain combines TRBV19 with TRBJ1-5; D call uncertain. The length of the CDR3 is 18 residues. Germline CDR1 reads LNHDA; CDR2 reads SQIVND (reference sequence). V was cut by 3 bases and J by 0 bases, with 18 bases left in between.

The V and J genes are TRBV10-2 and TRBJ2-1, with 11 nucleotides matching TRBD2. V shed 0 bases, J shed 2 bases, and the junction held 9 bases outside the gene matches. CDR1 WSHSY and CDR2 SAAADI come from the germline V gene. The CDR3 spans 19 residues. Here the CDR3 reads CASSESRELAGGTYNEQFF. CDR3 nucleotide sequence: TGCGCCAGCAGTGAGTCTCGGGAGTTAGCGGGGGGGACCTACAATGAGCAGTTCTTC.

The chain carries TRBV29-1 and TRBJ2-1, with D possibly TRBD2 on 6 matching bases. The length of the CDR3 is 18 residues. V shed 1 base and J shed 3 bases, with 22 bases lying between them. Germline lookup yields CDR1 SQVTM and CDR2 ANQGSEA. In DNA form, the CDR3 reads TGCAGCGTTGAAGTAGTAGAGAAGCGGGTCACGAGCTACAATGAGCAGTTCTTC. Protein sequence: CSVEVVEKRVTSYNEQFF.

The V gene is TRBV5-1, the J gene TRBJ2-4, with 7 bases identical to TRBD1. V was clipped by 0 bases and J by 9 bases; unmatched bases: 18. Germline values: CDR1 SGHRS, CDR2 YFSETQ. CDR3 length: 18 residues. CDR3 nucleotide sequence: TGCGCCAGCAGCTTGGCCCGGGCAGGGGGTCTAGCTAGGTCCATTCAGTACTTC. Protein: CASSLARAGGLARSIQYF.

The rearrangement links TRBV6-5 to TRBJ1-2; D gene unclear. The V end was cut by 2 bases, the J end by 5 bases, with 15 bases between. The CDR3 has 15 amino acids. Per the germline V gene, CDR1 is MNHEY and CDR2 is SVGAGI. CDR3 loop: CASSYVPNSTYGYTF. CDR3 coding DNA: TGTGCCAGCAGTTACGTCCCCAACAGCACTTATGGCTACACCTTC.

The chain employs TRBV4-1 and TRBJ2-2; D is undetermined. The CDR3 consists of 16 residues. The germline V gene has CDR1 MGHRA and CDR2 YSYEKL. Deletions cut 1 base from V and 7 bases from J, with 16 bases between. This CDR3 reads CASSQATNRFLGELFF. The CDR3 region has the DNA TGCGCCAGCAGCCAAGCCACGAACCGGTTTCTCGGGGAGCTGTTTTTT.

J is TRBJ2-7 and V is TRBV11-2; the match to TRBD2 covers 7 bases. Germline V gives CDR1 SGHAT, CDR2 FQNNGV. CDR3 size: 16 residues. V was clipped by 4 bases and J by 2 bases; unmatched bases: 11. The CDR3 reads CASSSYGLVHPYEQYF. DNA of the CDR3: TGTGCCAGCAGCTCCTATGGACTAGTGCACCCCTACGAGCAGTACTTC.

The CDR3 region has the DNA TGTGCCAGCAGCTTCATACGAGGGTGGAGGACTGAAGCTTTCTTT. This encodes CASSFIRGWRTEAFF. This chain uses TRBV5-6 with TRBJ1-1; D remains unclear. Germline loops: CDR1 SGHDT, CDR2 YYEEEE. V lost 2 bases, J lost 5 bases, and 16 bases lay in between. This CDR3 spans 15 amino acids. The variable domain in full, with the rest retrieved from reference TRBV5-6 and TRBJ1-1, is DAGVTQSPTHLIKTRGQQVTLRCSPKSGHDTVSWYQQALGQGPQFIFQYYEEEERQRGNFPDRFSGHQFPNYSSELNVNALLLGDSALYLCASSFIRGWRTEAFFGQGTRLTVV.

This chain uses TRBV21-1 with TRBJ1-1; the table's D call, TRBD1, was not checked against the DNA. TRBV21-1 is assigned pseudogene status. This CDR3 comprises 18 residues. In nucleotides, the CDR3 is TGTGCCAGCAGCGAAGTGAACCGGGACAGGGGTGATGACACTGAAGCTTTCTTT. Translation: CASSEVNRDRGDDTEAFF.

This chain joins TRBV7-2 and TRBJ2-7; D might be TRBD2 (6 bases). There are 15 residues in the CDR3. Germline CDR1 SGHTA, CDR2 FQGNSA. V dropped 5 bases and J dropped 1 base, with 15 bases sitting between them. The CDR3 nucleotides read TGTGCCAGCAGCACCGGGACTTCCCCGTCCTACGAGCAGTACTTC. This sequence encodes CASSTGTSPSYEQYF. The full variable domain, completed using reference TRBV7-2 and TRBJ2-7, is GAGVSQSPSNKVTEKGKDVELRCDPISGHTALYWYRQSLGQGLEFLIYFQGNSAPDKSGLPSDRFSAERTGGSVSTLTIQRTQQEDSAVYLCASSTGTSPSYEQYFGPGTRLTVT.

This chain connects TRBV19 to TRBJ2-2, with 7 bases lining up with TRBD2. V was clipped by 8 bases and J by 5 bases; unmatched bases: 8. The V gene's germline CDR1 is LNHDA and CDR2 SQIVND (reference sequence). The CDR3 has 14 amino acids. The CDR3 bases are TGTGCCAGTGGAGCGGGAATAGGAACCGGGGAGCTGTTTTTT. Translating it yields CASGAGIGTGELFF. The entire variable domain, with the rest obtained from reference TRBV19 and TRBJ2-2, is as follows: DGGITQSPKYLFRKEGQNVTLSCEQNLNHDAMYWYRQDPGQGLRLIYYSQIVNDFQKGDIAEGYSVSREKKESFPLTVTSAQKNPTAFYLCASGAGIGTGELFFGEGSRLTVL.

V usage is TRBV25-1 and J usage is TRBJ1-2, with TRBD1 as a possible D gene (5 bases). V was cut by 2 bases and J by 0 bases, with 10 bases left in between. Germline loops: CDR1 MGHDK, CDR2 SYGVNS. This CDR3 comprises 15 residues. Here the CDR3 reads CASSEGGGPNYGYTF. In DNA, the CDR3 is TGTGCCAGCAGTGAAGGGGGAGGGCCTAACTATGGCTACACCTTC.

In this sample, this clone turned up once. The genes are TRBV27 and TRBJ1-2; D unclear. The CDR3 is 13 amino acids. The ends were cut back, 8 bases at V and 9 bases at J, with 19 bases in the middle. Per the germline V gene, CDR1 is MNHEY and CDR2 is SMNVEV (reference sequence). The chain's CDR3 is CASLSPRGSSYTF. As DNA, the CDR3 is TGTGCCAGCCTCTCCCCCCGGGGTAGTAGCTACACCTTC.

This sequence joins TRBV7-9 and TRBJ2-5; the D is unclear. Deletions cut 2 bases from V and 1 base from J, with 8 bases between. The length of the CDR3 is 14 residues. Germline V gene sequence: CDR1 SEHNR, CDR2 FQNEAQ (reference sequence). CDR3 sequence: CASSLRSTQETQYF. The CDR3 coding sequence is TGTGCCAGCAGCTTACGGAGCACCCAAGAGACCCAGTACTTC.

The chain is built from TRBV28 and TRBJ2-1; 8 bases fit TRBD1. This CDR3 region has 18 residues. The germline V gene has CDR1 MDHEN and CDR2 SYDVKM. V was clipped by 5 bases and J by 2 bases; unmatched bases: 14. CDR3 region: CASSLSPGQGGAYNEQFF. CDR3 coding DNA: TGTGCCAGCAGTCTCTCCCCCGGACAGGGTGGGGCCTACAATGAGCAGTTCTTC.

The chain couples TRBV6-5 to TRBJ1-2; 9 positions agree with TRBD1. The V gene's germline CDR1 is MNHEY and CDR2 SVGAGI. The CDR3 extends over 15 amino acids. Unmatched junction bases numbered 11, after V lost 5 bases and J lost 7 bases. Written as DNA, the CDR3 is TGTGCCAGCAGTGTCGGGACAGGGTATCAGGGTGGCTACACCTTC. Protein product: CASSVGTGYQGGYTF.

Written as DNA, the CDR3 is TGTGCCAGCAGTGCACGGGGACAGGGACCAGCAACTAATGAAAAACTGTTTTTT. Translated: CASSARGQGPATNEKLFF. This chain uses TRBV6-4 with TRBJ1-4, with TRBD1 identical over 9 bases. Trimming took 4 bases from V and 0 from J; bases not matched to a gene: 9. The CDR3 length is 18 residues. Germline V gene sequence: CDR1 MRHNA, CDR2 SNTAGT.

The V gene is TRBV2, the J gene TRBJ1-4; D perhaps matches TRBD1 (6 bases). V dropped 4 bases and J dropped 8 bases, with 17 bases sitting between them. The germline V gene has CDR1 SNHLY and CDR2 FYNNEI. The CDR3 spans 15 residues. CDR3 sequence: CASSVPRTEGEKLFF. CDR3 DNA: TGTGCCAGCAGTGTACCCCGGACAGAGGGGGAAAAACTGTTTTTT. The full variable domain, its missing parts supplied by reference TRBV2 and TRBJ1-4, is EPEVTQTPSHQVTQMGQEVILRCVPISNHLYFYWYRQILGQKVEFLVSFYNNEISEKSEIFDDQFSVERPDGSNFTLKIRSTKLEDSAMYFCASSVPRTEGEKLFFGSGTQLSVL.

The gene calls are TRBV5-1 and TRBJ2-7, with TRBD1 matching 7 bases. V shed 4 bases and J 2 bases; nucleotides not matched to a gene: 6. Germline-derived CDR1 and CDR2 are SGHRS and YFSETQ. This CDR3 is built from 14 residues. Written as DNA, the CDR3 is TGCGCCAGCAGCCCCCAGGGGGACCCCTACGAGCAGTACTTC. Protein sequence: CASSPQGDPYEQYF.

This chain joins TRBV28 and TRBJ1-1, with a tentative D call TRBD1 (5 bases). Germline-derived CDR1 and CDR2 are MDHEN and SYDVKM. The CDR3 is made up of 14 amino acids. Trimming pared 5 bases from V and 0 bases from J, leaving 10 bases between. The CDR3 spells CASSVIRVNTEAFF. CDR3 sequence (DNA): TGTGCCAGCAGTGTGATCAGGGTGAACACTGAAGCTTTCTTT.

This rearrangement joins TRBV4-2 to TRBJ1-2; 7 bases agree with TRBD1. CDR3 size: 14 residues. With 4 bases clipped from V and 6 bases from J, the junction kept 8 bases outside the gene matches. CDR1 is LGHNA and CDR2 is YNFKEQ in the germline V gene. The CDR3 sequence is CASSLVTGPHGYTF. The CDR3 DNA reads as TGTGCCAGCAGCCTAGTGACAGGGCCCCATGGCTACACCTTC.

V gene TRBV5-4 combines with J gene TRBJ2-7; possible D gene TRBD2, 5 bases. Trimming pared 2 bases from V and 7 bases from J, leaving 10 bases between. Germline V gene data show CDR1 as SGHNT and CDR2 as YYREEE (reference sequence). CDR3 length: 12 amino acids. CDR3 in DNA: TGTGCCAGCAGCTTCCAAGAGGGAGAGCAGTACTTC. Protein sequence: CASSFQEGEQYF.

This rearrangement joins TRBV5-1 to TRBJ1-2; D is unresolved. CDR1 is SGHRS and CDR2 is YFSETQ in the germline V gene. This CDR3 has 14 residues. Trimming took off 5 bases at V and 0 bases at J, with 11 bases between the two ends. The CDR3 loop reads CASRYLLANYGYTF. The CDR3 bases are TGCGCCAGCAGATACCTATTAGCTAACTATGGCTACACCTTC. Variable domain in full (rest from reference TRBV5-1 and TRBJ1-2): KAGVTQTPRYLIKTRGQQVTLSCSPISGHRSVSWYQQTPGQGLQFLFEYFSETQRNKGNFPGRFSGRQFSNSRSEMNVSTLELGDSALYLCASRYLLANYGYTFGSGTRLTVV.

The rearrangement uses TRBV5-1 and TRBJ2-2; 9 bases fit TRBD2. This CDR3 spans 16 amino acids. The trim removed 4 bases at V and 6 bases at J, leaving 10 bases unmatched. From germline, CDR1 is SGHRS and CDR2 YFSETQ. The CDR3 DNA is TGCGCCAGCAGCGGGGGGACTTTAGCGGGGGCCGGGGAGCTGTTTTTT. Translated: CASSGGTLAGAGELFF.

The CDR3 nucleotides read TGTGCCAGCCTTCGGGACAGACCGAACACTGAAGCTTTCTTT. It codes for CASLRDRPNTEAFF. The J gene is TRBJ1-1, the V gene TRBV6-6, with 7 bases identical to TRBD1. The junction had 7 bases not matched to a gene; V was cut back by 8 bases and J by 1 base. The germline CDR1 and CDR2 sequences are MNHNY and SVGAGI (reference sequence). The CDR3 contains 14 residues.

The V and J genes are TRBV6-5 and TRBJ1-2; no reliable D call. V was shortened by 2 bases and J by 2 bases, with 12 bases between the two germline ends. The CDR3 is made up of 15 amino acids. Germline V gives CDR1 MNHEY, CDR2 SVGAGI. DNA of the CDR3: TGTGCCAGCAGTTACGTTCTTGGCCTCAACTATGGCTACACCTTC. As protein: CASSYVLGLNYGYTF.

This clone has just one count. This sequence joins TRBV15 and TRBJ1-6; tentatively, D is TRBD1 (5 bases). The germline CDR1 and CDR2 sequences are LNHNV and YYDKDF (reference sequence). The length of the CDR3 is 16 residues. V lost 0 bases to trimming and J lost 9 bases, with 15 bases between them. CDR3 protein: CATSRDTGPTISPLHF. As DNA, the CDR3 is TGTGCCACCAGCAGAGATACAGGACCTACAATTTCACCCCTCCACTTT.